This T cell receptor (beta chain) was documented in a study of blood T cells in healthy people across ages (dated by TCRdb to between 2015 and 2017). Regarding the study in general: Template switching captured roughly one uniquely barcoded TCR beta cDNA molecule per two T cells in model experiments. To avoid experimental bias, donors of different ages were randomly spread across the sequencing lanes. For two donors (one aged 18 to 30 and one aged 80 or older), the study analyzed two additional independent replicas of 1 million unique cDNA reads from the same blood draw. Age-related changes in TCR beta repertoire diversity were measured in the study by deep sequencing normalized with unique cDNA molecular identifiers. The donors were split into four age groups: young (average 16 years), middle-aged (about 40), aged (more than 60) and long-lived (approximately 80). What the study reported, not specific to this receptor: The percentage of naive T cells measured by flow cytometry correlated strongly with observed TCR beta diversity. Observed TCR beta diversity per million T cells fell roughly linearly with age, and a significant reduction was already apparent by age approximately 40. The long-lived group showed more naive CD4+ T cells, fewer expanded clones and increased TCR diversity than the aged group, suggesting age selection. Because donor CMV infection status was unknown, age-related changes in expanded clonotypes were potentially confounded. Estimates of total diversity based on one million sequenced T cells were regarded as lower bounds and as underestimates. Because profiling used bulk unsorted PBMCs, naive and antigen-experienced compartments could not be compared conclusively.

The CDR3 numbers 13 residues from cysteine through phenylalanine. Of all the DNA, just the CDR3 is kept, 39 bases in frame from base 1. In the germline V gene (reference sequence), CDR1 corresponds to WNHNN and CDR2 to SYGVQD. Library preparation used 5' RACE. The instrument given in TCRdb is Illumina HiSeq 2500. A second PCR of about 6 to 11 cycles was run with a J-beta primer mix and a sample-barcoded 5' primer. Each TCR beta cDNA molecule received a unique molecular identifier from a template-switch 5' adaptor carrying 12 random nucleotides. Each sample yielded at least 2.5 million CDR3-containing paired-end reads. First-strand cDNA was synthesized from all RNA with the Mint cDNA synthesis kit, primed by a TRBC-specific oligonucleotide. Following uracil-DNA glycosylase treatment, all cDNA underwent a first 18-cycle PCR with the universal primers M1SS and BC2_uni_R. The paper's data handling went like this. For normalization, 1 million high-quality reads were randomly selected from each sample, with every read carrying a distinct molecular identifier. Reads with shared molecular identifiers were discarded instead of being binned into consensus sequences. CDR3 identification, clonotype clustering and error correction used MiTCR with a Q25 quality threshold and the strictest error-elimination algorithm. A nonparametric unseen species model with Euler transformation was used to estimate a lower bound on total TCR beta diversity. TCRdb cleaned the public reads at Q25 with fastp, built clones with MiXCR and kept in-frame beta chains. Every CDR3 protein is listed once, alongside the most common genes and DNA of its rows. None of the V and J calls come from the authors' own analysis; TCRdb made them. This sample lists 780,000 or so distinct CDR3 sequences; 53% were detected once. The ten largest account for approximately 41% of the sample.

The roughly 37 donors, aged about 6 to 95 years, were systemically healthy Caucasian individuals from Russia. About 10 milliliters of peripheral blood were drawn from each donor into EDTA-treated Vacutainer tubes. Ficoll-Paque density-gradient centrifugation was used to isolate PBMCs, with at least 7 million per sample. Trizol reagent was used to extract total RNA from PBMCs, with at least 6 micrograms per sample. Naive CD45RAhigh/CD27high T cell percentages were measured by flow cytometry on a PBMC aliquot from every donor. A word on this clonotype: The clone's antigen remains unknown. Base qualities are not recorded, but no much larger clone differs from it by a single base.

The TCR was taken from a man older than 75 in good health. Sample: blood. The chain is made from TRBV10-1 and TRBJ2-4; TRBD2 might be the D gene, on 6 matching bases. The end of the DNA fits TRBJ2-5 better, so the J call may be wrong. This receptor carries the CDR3 CASSESGGETQYF. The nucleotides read TGCGCCAGCAGTGAGTCTGGGGGGGAGACCCAGTACTTC.